This TCR beta chain derives from a study of T cell responses to AZD1222 COVID-19 vaccine. The study, taken as a whole, reports: Across the whole spike, CD4 TCRs peaked at regions 160-218 and 743-854.

With respect to this clone: The antigen is unknown.

The method was immunoSEQ multiplex PCR; TCRdb's version includes in-frame clones alone and lacks a portion of them. The sample records nearly 200,000 clones, about 93% being singletons. The sample in question was peripheral blood, obtained 28 days after the second AZD1222 dose. The source is an adult who received the AZD1222 COVID-19 vaccine.

The CDR3 is CASSDDGQETQYF. The CDR3 DNA sequence: TGTGCCAGCAGCGATGACGGACAAGAGACCCAGTACTTC. The chain recombines TRBV7-3 with TRBJ2-5; no definite D call. The V end lost 5 bases, the J end lost 2 bases, and 9 bases lay between the germline ends. The length of the CDR3 is 13 residues. Germline CDR1 SGHTA, CDR2 FQGTGA.